Each of the 13 T cell receptor beta chains below was sequenced from the same sample in a study of CD8+CD57+ T cells in acquired aplastic anemia. Profiling that covered TCR beta VDJ and CDR3 relied on genomic DNA as its template. From the reads, TCRdb called clonotypes with MiXCR, one entry per CDR3 protein. This sample has about 200,000 distinct CDR3 sequences, with roughly 35% found just once. Sequencing was done on a sample of sorted CD4+, CD8+, or CD8+CD57+ T cells (not recorded which) from PBMCs. The receptors were gathered from a human donor in good health, serving as a control.

The chain combines TRBV2 with TRBJ2-1; D gene unclear. V was pared by 7 bases and J by 3 bases, with 19 bases between. The germline CDR1 and CDR2 sequences are SNHLY and FYNNEI. This CDR3 spans 16 amino acids. CDR3 in amino acids: CASTQTPPNYYNEQFF. The CDR3 bases are TGTGCCAGCACCCAAACTCCCCCGAATTACTACAATGAGCAGTTCTTC.

As to this clonotype: Its ends do not fully match the called genes, so a read error is possible. This chain links TRBV7-3 with TRBJ1-1, with D perhaps TRBD1 (5 bases). CDR1 SGHTA and CDR2 FQGTGA come from the germline V gene. The CDR3 length is 14 residues. CDR3 loop: CASGLAGGDTEAFF. CDR3 DNA: TGTGCCAGCGGCTTAGCCGGAGGGGACACTGAAGCTTTCTTT.

The chain is built from TRBV5-1 and TRBJ1-1; the match to TRBD1 covers 10 bases. Germline V gene lookup returns CDR1 SGHRS and CDR2 YFSETQ. V dropped 2 bases and J dropped 3; count of bases not matched to a gene: 1. There are 14 residues in the CDR3. The chain's CDR3 is CASSFGQGDTEAFF. For the CDR3, the DNA is TGCGCCAGCAGCTTCGGACAGGGGGACACTGAAGCTTTCTTT.

The V call is TRBV6-1, the J call TRBJ1-1; D is ambiguous. The V gene's germline CDR1 is MNHNS and CDR2 SASEGT. Trimming took 4 bases from V and 7 from J, leaving 19 bases between them. The CDR3 loop spans 15 amino acids. CDR3 nucleotide sequence: TGTGCCAGCAGTGTCCTTGCTGTAACCTGGGGTGAAGCTTTCTTT. It specifies CASSVLAVTWGEAFF.

This clonotype was seen many times. The chain joins TRBV7-8 to TRBJ2-7, with 7 bases fitting TRBD2. Germline CDR1 and CDR2: SGHVS and FQNEAQ. Trimming removed 8 bases from V and 7 bases from J; junction bases left unmatched: 11. CDR3 size: 13 residues. CDR3 loop: CASGRRGIREQYF. In nucleotides, the CDR3 is TGTGCCAGCGGGCGGCGGGGGATAAGGGAGCAGTACTTC.

At least ten counts were recorded for this clonotype. V and J are TRBV2 and TRBJ2-7; a weak D match, TRBD2 (6 bases). Per germline, CDR1 SNHLY and CDR2 FYNNEI. Deletions cut 4 bases from V and 7 bases from J, with 14 bases between. The CDR3 sequence is 13 residues long. This chain's CDR3 is CASSGGVSREQYF. The CDR3 bases are TGTGCCAGCAGTGGGGGGGTGTCGCGGGAGCAGTACTTC.

This clonotype has only a few counts. The genes are TRBV7-9 and TRBJ1-2; D call uncertain. Germline assignment: CDR1 SEHNR and CDR2 FQNEAQ (reference sequence). Trimming pared 5 bases from V and 3 bases from J, leaving 16 bases between. This CDR3 spans 15 amino acids. CDR3 nucleotides: TGTGCCAGCAGCCCCGGTCTTGCGCTGGACTATGGCTACACCTTC. This translates into CASSPGLALDYGYTF.

This clonotype was seen repeatedly, ten times or more. This rearrangement joins TRBV12-3 or TRBV12-4 to TRBJ2-3; D not resolved. Trimming removed 9 bases from V and 0 bases from J, with 10 bases in between. The CDR3 extends over 13 amino acids. The CDR3 nucleotides are TGTGCCAGTTTACTGGATAGCACAGATACGCAGTATTTT. It specifies CASLLDSTDTQYF.

This clonotype came up many times. The chain links TRBV7-8 to TRBJ1-1, with D hard to call. V lost 1 base to trimming and J lost 1 base, with 4 bases between them. From germline, CDR1 is SGHVS and CDR2 FQNEAQ. CDR3 length equals 13 residues. CDR3 sequence reads: CASSLDPNTEAFF. In nucleotides, the CDR3 is TGTGCCAGCAGCTTAGATCCGAACACTGAAGCTTTCTTT.

This clonotype was recorded a few times. The rearrangement links TRBV6-1 to TRBJ1-1, with a possible D match to TRBD1 (5 bases). The germline gives CDR1 MNHNS, CDR2 SASEGT. The CDR3 has 11 residues. The V end was cut by 7 bases, the J end by 5 bases, with 8 bases between. For the CDR3, the DNA is TGTGCCAGCACGGGGGTAACTGAAGCTTTCTTT. Its translation is CASTGVTEAFF.

V and J are TRBV29-1 and TRBJ2-3, with D perhaps matching TRBD2 (5 bases). Trimming shortened V by 3 bases and J by 6 bases, and 13 bases separated the two germline ends. Germline CDR1 is SQVTM and CDR2 is ANQGSEA. CDR3 length equals 13 residues. The CDR3 protein is CSVDGRVGDTQYF. CDR3 nucleotide sequence: TGCAGCGTTGACGGGCGGGTCGGGGATACGCAGTATTTT.

This clonotype has a count of ten or more. V usage is TRBV14 and J usage is TRBJ2-5; D is possibly TRBD2 (6 bases). The germline CDR1 and CDR2 sequences are SGHDN and FVKESK. Trimming left V 0 bases short and J 5 bases short, with 13 bases between. The CDR3 spans 15 residues. The CDR3 region is CASSQDWRAEETQYF. The CDR3 DNA follows: TGTGCCAGCAGCCAAGATTGGAGGGCGGAGGAGACCCAGTACTTC.

This rearrangement joins TRBV4-1 to TRBJ2-2; the D is unclear. CDR1 MGHRA and CDR2 YSYEKL come from the germline V gene. The CDR3 consists of 14 residues. V lost 1 base and J 1 base, leaving 4 bases between the germline ends. CDR3 bases: TGCGCCAGCAGCCAAGCTCAGAACACCGGGGAGCTGTTTTTT. Translation: CASSQAQNTGELFF.